Shown below are 29 T cell receptor beta chains from a single sample sequenced in a study of technical replicates of blood from several donors (dated 2017 in TCRdb). Libraries came from the immunoSEQ multiplex PCR assay. Sourced from immuneACCESS, this table was stored by TCRdb with only in-frame sequences that have V and J called. A share of the clones is absent; for the studies checked, an unresolved V gene accounts for under half, and the remainder has no known explanation. A total of around 79,000 clones appear in this sample, roughly 94% of them only once. The top ten clones comprise about 0.24% of the sample. Sequenced material: T cells isolated from PBMCs. Receptors were obtained from a human donor in good health.

A word on this clone: An end of the junction does not agree with germline; a read error may underlie this. V gene TRBV7-6 combines with J gene TRBJ1-1, with D perhaps TRBD1 (5 bases). The V gene's germline CDR1 is SGHVS and CDR2 FNYEAQ. CDR3 length: 13 residues. In nucleotides, the CDR3 is TGTGCCGGCAGGGTTTTAGAGGACACTGAAGCTTTCTTT. This encodes CAGRVLEDTEAFF.

CDR3: CASSLTGGEEQYF. The DNA for the CDR3 is TGTGCCAGCTCACTGACCGGCGGGGAAGAGCAGTACTTC. V and J are TRBV18 and TRBJ2-7; D is possibly TRBD2 (6 bases). Deletions cut 4 bases from V and 7 bases from J, with 14 bases between. The germline CDR1 and CDR2 sequences are KGHSH and LQKENI. CDR3 length equals 13 residues.

The rearrangement links TRBV5-1 to TRBJ2-1; the D gene is possibly TRBD2 (6 bases). V dropped 0 bases and J dropped 3 bases, with 13 bases sitting between them. CDR3 length equals 16 residues. Germline assignment: CDR1 SGHRS and CDR2 YFSETQ. The DNA of the CDR3 is TGCGCCAGCAGCTTGGGGGTAGTGGGGGGCTACAATGAGCAGTTCTTC. Its translation: CASSLGVVGGYNEQFF.

The chain employs TRBV29-1 and TRBJ2-7; tentatively, D is TRBD2 (6 bases). Per germline, CDR1 SQVTM and CDR2 ANQGSEA. The CDR3 contains 15 residues. V was clipped by 0 bases and J by 3 bases, with 15 bases between them. The CDR3 nucleotides are TGCAGCGTTGAAGATCCGGAGGGCGTTTACTACGAGCAGTACTTC. Amino acid sequence: CSVEDPEGVYYEQYF.

This chain connects TRBV28 to TRBJ2-7, with D possibly matching TRBD1 (6 bases). Trimming left V 2 bases short and J 1 base short, with 9 bases between. The CDR3 spans 14 residues. CDR1 MDHEN and CDR2 SYDVKM come from the germline V gene. CDR3 region: CASSLAGDSYEQYF. CDR3 nucleotide sequence: TGTGCCAGCAGTTTAGCAGGGGATTCCTACGAGCAGTACTTC. Variable domain in full (rest from reference TRBV28 and TRBJ2-7): DVKVTQSSRYLVKRTGEKVFLECVQDMDHENMFWYRQDPGLGLRLIYFSYDVKMKEKGDIPEGYSVSREKKERFSLILESASTNQTSMYLCASSLAGDSYEQYFGPGTRLTVT.

The rearrangement uses TRBV6-5 and TRBJ2-7; maybe TRBD1 (7 bases). Germline V gives CDR1 MNHEY, CDR2 SVGAGI. Trimming shortened V by 8 bases and J by 5 bases, and 16 bases separated the two germline ends. This CDR3 has 13 amino acids. The CDR3 sequence: CASQGGGPHEQYF. The CDR3 DNA reads as TGTGCCAGCCAGGGGGGCGGCCCCCACGAGCAGTACTTC.

In this sample, this clone turned up once. The chain is built from TRBV13 and TRBJ2-7; 8 nucleotides align to TRBD2. The germline V gene encodes CDR1 PRHDT and CDR2 FYEKMQ (reference sequence). This CDR3 region has 14 residues. V lost 4 bases and J lost 5; bases outside the gene matches: 7. The CDR3 DNA reads TGTGCCAGCAGCTCCATCGGGGGGGCGGACGAGCAGTACTTC. Translated, it gives CASSSIGGADEQYF.

The rearrangement joins TRBV28 to TRBJ1-3; no firm D call. The CDR3 spans 13 residues. The germline gives CDR1 MDHEN, CDR2 SYDVKM. Trimming pared 5 bases from V and 11 bases from J, leaving 16 bases between. This CDR3 reads CASSPPLGVAIYF. DNA of the CDR3: TGTGCCAGCAGTCCACCCCTCGGGGTAGCCATATATTTT.

The rearrangement uses TRBV5-1 and TRBJ1-2; 9 nucleotides agree with TRBD1. The CDR3 length is 18 residues. Per germline, CDR1 SGHRS and CDR2 YFSETQ. V lost 3 bases to trimming and J lost 3 bases; unmatched junction nucleotides: 15. CDR3 DNA: TGCGCCAGCAGCTCCCCAAACTTGACAGGGGGTTATGACTATGGCTACACCTTC. Translated: CASSSPNLTGGYDYGYTF.

This clone was detected only once. This chain connects TRBV4-1 to TRBJ2-5, with D possibly matching TRBD1 (6 bases). CDR1 and CDR2 from the germline V gene are MGHRA and YSYEKL. The CDR3 totals 16 residues. The V gene lost 2 bases and the J gene lost 0 bases, with 13 bases spanning the gap. DNA for the CDR3: TGCGCCAGCAGCCAAAACGCCGGGACAAACCAAGAGACCCAGTACTTC. Translating it yields CASSQNAGTNQETQYF.

This chain joins TRBV10-3 and TRBJ2-7; 8 nucleotides match TRBD1. The CDR3 is 14 amino acids. Germline V gives CDR1 ENHRY, CDR2 SYGVKD. The J segment lost 3 bases and the V segment lost 4 bases, leaving 5 bases of the junction unmatched. CDR3 loop: CAISVQGAGYEQYF. In DNA, the CDR3 is TGTGCCATCAGTGTCCAGGGGGCGGGCTACGAGCAGTACTTC.

The chain uses TRBV6-6 and TRBJ1-5, with no clear D. Trimming left V 0 bases short and J 5 bases short, with 14 bases between. The CDR3 runs to 16 residues. Germline lookup yields CDR1 MNHNY and CDR2 SVGAGI (reference sequence). As DNA, the CDR3 is TGTGCCAGCAGTTACTCCCGAAGTGGTCGGGATCAGCCCCAGCATTTT. Its protein product is CASSYSRSGRDQPQHF.

V and J are TRBV27 and TRBJ2-1, with D perhaps TRBD1 (6 bases). This CDR3 contains 15 residues. The V gene's germline CDR1 is MNHEY and CDR2 SMNVEV (reference sequence). V was trimmed by 2 bases and J by 4 bases, leaving 12 bases between them. Here the CDR3 DNA reads TGTGCCAGCAGTTTAGGACAGCCTCGTTACAATGAGCAGTTCTTC. It yields the protein CASSLGQPRYNEQFF.

The chain has TRBV5-4 and TRBJ2-3; D remains ambiguous. The germline CDR1 and CDR2 sequences are SGHNT and YYREEE (reference sequence). CDR3 size: 15 residues. V was cut by 6 bases and J by 0 bases, with 14 bases left in between. CDR3 sequence reads: CASTAAPVSTDTQYF. CDR3 in DNA: TGTGCCAGCACTGCCGCTCCGGTTAGCACAGATACGCAGTATTTT.

V is TRBV30 and J is TRBJ1-1, with 10 bases identical to TRBD1. Unmatched junction bases numbered 10, after V lost 5 bases and J lost 1 base. This CDR3 is 16 amino acids long. Germline CDR1 and CDR2: GTSNPN and SVGIG (reference sequence). DNA of the CDR3: TGTGCCTGGGCCGGGAGAGACAGGGGGCCGAACACTGAAGCTTTCTTT. Its protein is CAWAGRDRGPNTEAFF.

The chain carries TRBV27 and TRBJ2-7; a weak D match, TRBD2 (5 bases). Germline assignment: CDR1 MNHEY and CDR2 SMNVEV (reference sequence). This CDR3 has 15 amino acids. The V and J ends lost 0 bases and 6 bases respectively, with 15 bases between them. The CDR3 loop reads CASSLSSGVLSEQYF. For the CDR3, the DNA is TGTGCCAGCAGTTTATCGTCCGGGGTCTTGAGCGAGCAGTACTTC.

The gene calls are TRBV6-1 and TRBJ2-7; the match to TRBD2 covers 8 bases. The CDR3 covers 13 residues. Germline-derived CDR1 and CDR2 are MNHNS and SASEGT. V lost 6 bases, J lost 3 bases, and 4 bases stayed unmatched. This chain's CDR3 is CASRVGTSYEQYF. The CDR3 DNA sequence: TGTGCCAGCAGGGTCGGGACTAGCTACGAGCAGTACTTC.

The chain has TRBV14 and TRBJ2-1, with 7 nucleotides matching TRBD1. Germline V CDR1 and CDR2: SGHDN, FVKESK. CDR3 length equals 18 residues. The ends lost 0 bases at V and 3 bases at J; junction bases unmatched: 11. The CDR3 nucleotides read TGTGCCAGCAGCCAAGATTTGGGCATAGGGGGCGTCTACAATGAGCAGTTCTTC. It yields the protein CASSQDLGIGGVYNEQFF.

This rearrangement joins TRBV27 to TRBJ1-4, with 7 bases identical to TRBD1. Per the germline V gene, CDR1 is MNHEY and CDR2 is SMNVEV (reference sequence). The CDR3 spans 14 residues. With 6 bases clipped from V and 7 bases from J, the junction kept 8 bases outside the gene matches. This CDR3 is CASSSQGWVEKLFF. DNA of the CDR3: TGTGCCAGCAGCTCACAGGGGTGGGTTGAAAAACTGTTTTTT.

The chain recombines TRBV5-1 with TRBJ1-2; D perhaps matches TRBD1 (6 bases). Germline CDR1 is SGHRS and CDR2 is YFSETQ. V dropped 2 bases and J dropped 0 bases, with 14 bases sitting between them. The CDR3 consists of 16 residues. CDR3 sequence reads: CASSLGRGFSNYGYTF. CDR3 in DNA: TGCGCCAGCAGCTTAGGCAGGGGATTTTCTAACTATGGCTACACCTTC.

This chain joins TRBV6-1 and TRBJ2-1; D might be TRBD1 (6 bases). Trimming took off 3 bases at V and 8 bases at J, with 20 bases between the two ends. The CDR3 is 16 residues long. CDR1 is MNHNS and CDR2 is SASEGT in the germline V gene. DNA of the CDR3: TGTGCCAGCAGTGATCGCGGACAGAAAGTTCCCTATGAGCAGTTCTTC. Translating gives CASSDRGQKVPYEQFF.

The V gene is TRBV4-1, the J gene TRBJ2-5; possibly TRBD1 for D (6 bases). Trimming pared 1 base from V and 1 base from J, leaving 7 bases between. There are 14 residues in the CDR3. Per the germline V gene, CDR1 is MGHRA and CDR2 is YSYEKL. The CDR3 reads CASSQGDIQETQYF. The CDR3 region has the DNA TGCGCCAGCAGCCAAGGGGACATCCAAGAGACCCAGTACTTC.

This rearrangement joins TRBV29-1 to TRBJ1-2; TRBD1 matches at 11 bases. Germline loops: CDR1 SQVTM, CDR2 ANQGSEA. This CDR3 has 14 amino acids. Trimming removed 5 bases from V and 8 bases from J; junction bases left unmatched: 10. The CDR3 DNA is TGCAGCGTTATTTTCCGGGACAGGGGGTTAGGCTACACCTTC. Amino acid sequence: CSVIFRDRGLGYTF.

As DNA, the CDR3 is TGCGCCAGCAGCTTTGGTTCCGGTGATTCTCGATTAAGCTCCTACGAGCAGTACTTC. Translation: CASSFGSGDSRLSSYEQYF. The chain recombines TRBV5-1 with TRBJ2-7, with D unclear. Between the trimmed V and J ends, which lost 2 bases and 0 bases, there was a span of 24 bases. CDR1 and CDR2 from the germline V gene are SGHRS and YFSETQ. The length of the CDR3 is 19 residues.

The chain couples TRBV5-1 to TRBJ2-5; 9 nucleotides match TRBD2. This CDR3 is 15 amino acids long. V dropped 0 bases and J dropped 5; count of bases not matched to a gene: 5. The germline gives CDR1 SGHRS, CDR2 YFSETQ. This CDR3 is CASSLGTSGLETQYF. CDR3 DNA sequence: TGCGCCAGCAGCTTGGGTACTAGCGGGTTGGAGACCCAGTACTTC.

About this clone itself: An end of the junction does not agree with germline; a read error may underlie this. The chain carries TRBV7-7 and TRBJ2-2; D may be TRBD1 (6 bases). This CDR3 comprises 16 residues. Germline V gives CDR1 SSHAT, CDR2 FNYEAQ (reference sequence). This CDR3 is CASSSTGTQNTGELFF. In DNA, the CDR3 is TGTGCTAGCAGCTCTACCGGGACACAGAACACCGGGGAGCTGTTTTTT.

The chain combines TRBV5-4 with TRBJ1-1, with TRBD1 matching over 8 bases. Germline values: CDR1 SGHNT, CDR2 YYREEE (reference sequence). The CDR3 extends over 14 amino acids. The V segment lost 3 bases and the J segment 1 base; nucleotides outside the gene matches: 2. CDR3 loop: CASSYGQGNTEAFF. DNA of the CDR3: TGTGCCAGCAGCTATGGACAGGGGAACACTGAAGCTTTCTTT.

The chain is built from TRBV14 and TRBJ1-6, with 9 bases lining up with TRBD1. Unmatched junction bases numbered 8, after V lost 4 bases and J lost 7 bases. This CDR3 contains 16 residues. Germline CDR1 and CDR2: SGHDN and FVKESK. In DNA form, the CDR3 reads TGTGCCAGCAGCCCTGGGCGGGACAGGGTCAATTCACCCCTCCACTTT. Its translation is CASSPGRDRVNSPLHF.

The rearrangement uses TRBV2 and TRBJ2-2; D is uncertain. V dropped 2 bases and J dropped 1 base, with 8 bases sitting between them. CDR3 length equals 15 residues. Germline-derived CDR1 and CDR2 are SNHLY and FYNNEI. CDR3 DNA sequence: TGTGCCAGCAGTGAACGAGGATTGAACACCGGGGAGCTGTTTTTT. It encodes CASSERGLNTGELFF.